This T cell receptor beta chain was obtained from a study of CD8 T cells in ankylosing spondylitis. In making TCR beta libraries, quantitative 5'-RACE with molecular barcodes was used. TCRdb itself ran the 5' RACE reads through MiXCR, one entry per CDR3 protein. The sample records 200,000 to 300,000 distinct CDR3 sequences, about 10% being singletons. A word on this clonotype: The antigen remains undetermined.

The CDR3 contains 16 residues. CDR1 and CDR2 (germline): GTSNPN, SVGIG (reference sequence). V lost 3 bases and J 5 bases, leaving 17 bases between the germline ends. Overall study results and limits: Disease-associated clonotypes exhibited CD8+ identity and were relatively infrequent in peripheral blood. Ankylosing spondylitis blood seemed to carry a telltale TCR beta motif made of several highly homologous variants.

Sequencing was performed on blood, either unsorted or a sorted T cell fraction (not recorded which). The receptor was isolated from a male donor with ankylosing spondylitis or in good health (not recorded which). This sequence joins TRBV30 and TRBJ1-6; D might be TRBD1 (5 bases). The CDR3 region is CAWSDYGTVNNSPLHF. DNA for the CDR3: TGTGCCTGGAGCGACTACGGGACGGTCAATAATTCACCCCTCCACTTT.